The present T cell receptor beta chain was sequenced within a study of blood T cell repertoires in COVID-19 (dated by TCRdb to 2020 to 2021). Study-wide context: Samples from collaborators originated in the United States, Italy and Spain and spanned both the acute and convalescent phases of COVID-19. A de-identified subject ID, COVID-19 status, age in years and sex were almost always included in the sample metadata. The dataset comprised deeply sampled blood TCRbeta repertoires from subjects exposed to, actively infected with, or recovered from COVID-19. A freely available public database, intended as a resource for researchers studying the immune response to SARS-CoV-2, is where the repertoires were released. Samples were obtained from the ongoing ImmuneRACE study (first 160 participants) and from 950 to 1,500 subjects provided by 6 global collaborators. The material from the prospective study consisted of cDNA or gDNA derived from T cells, B-cell-depleted T cells, or PBMCs. Where HLA class I and class II types were available, the types were taken from metadata supplied by the sample provider, not from assay-based typing. Points the paper makes about the study in general: Clinical and demographic metadata were provided uncurated, with the amount varying by source and participant.

V is reduced by 5 bases and J by 0 bases, leaving a spacing of 4 bases between them. CDR1 and CDR2 were assigned from the germline V gene (reference sequence) as LGHDT and YNNKEL. From its cysteine to its phenylalanine, the CDR3 spans 12 amino acids. Only the CDR3 part of the read is kept: 36 bases, read in frame from the first base. The collaborating institutions used their own protocols to collect whole blood in K2EDTA tubes. For TCRbeta analysis, collaborator samples were shipped as frozen whole blood, as isolated PBMCs, or as DNA extracted from either sample type. TCRbeta CDR3 regions were amplified from genomic DNA by means of the immunoSEQ Assay, a bias-controlled multiplex PCR. From the authors' description of their analysis: Nucleated cell counts per sample were estimated from amplification of reference gene primers within the assay. To quantify the absolute abundance of each unique TCRbeta CDR3 rearrangement, sequence reads were collapsed and filtered. For each sample, productive Simpson clonality was calculated as the square root of Simpson's diversity index over productive rearrangements. Drawn from immuneACCESS, this table holds only the in-frame rearrangements with V and J called that TCRdb kept. Clones are partly lost; checked studies trace under half to an unresolved V gene and leave the rest unexplained. The V and J calls and clone size were taken over from that table, and D and trimming were inferred from the DNA. In all, the sample holds about 300,000 clones, and over 70% of those were seen once. About 1.2% of the sample goes to the ten largest clones.

About this clone: Its target antigen remains unknown. Nothing much larger sits one base from this clone, and base qualities are not available.

This receptor was obtained from a woman aged 50 to 60 with acute or convalescent COVID-19. The sequenced sample consisted of peripheral blood. The V and J genes are TRBV3-1 (or the pseudogene TRBV3-2) and TRBJ2-5; the D gene lacks a confident call. The bases read TGTGCCAGCAGCGCGTACCAAGAGACCCAGTACTTC. Its amino acids are CASSAYQETQYF.